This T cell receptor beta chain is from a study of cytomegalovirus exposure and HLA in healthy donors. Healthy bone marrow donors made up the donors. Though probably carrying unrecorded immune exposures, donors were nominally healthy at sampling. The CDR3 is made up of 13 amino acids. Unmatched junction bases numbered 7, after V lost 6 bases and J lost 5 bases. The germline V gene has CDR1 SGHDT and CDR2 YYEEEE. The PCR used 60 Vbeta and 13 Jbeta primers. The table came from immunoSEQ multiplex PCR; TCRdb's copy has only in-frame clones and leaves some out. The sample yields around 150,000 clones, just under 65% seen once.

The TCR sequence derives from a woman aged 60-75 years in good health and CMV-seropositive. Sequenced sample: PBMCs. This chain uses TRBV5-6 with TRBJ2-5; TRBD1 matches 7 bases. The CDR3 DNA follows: TGTGCCAGCAATAACAGGGGTGGCGAGACCCAGTACTTC. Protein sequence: CASNNRGGETQYF.